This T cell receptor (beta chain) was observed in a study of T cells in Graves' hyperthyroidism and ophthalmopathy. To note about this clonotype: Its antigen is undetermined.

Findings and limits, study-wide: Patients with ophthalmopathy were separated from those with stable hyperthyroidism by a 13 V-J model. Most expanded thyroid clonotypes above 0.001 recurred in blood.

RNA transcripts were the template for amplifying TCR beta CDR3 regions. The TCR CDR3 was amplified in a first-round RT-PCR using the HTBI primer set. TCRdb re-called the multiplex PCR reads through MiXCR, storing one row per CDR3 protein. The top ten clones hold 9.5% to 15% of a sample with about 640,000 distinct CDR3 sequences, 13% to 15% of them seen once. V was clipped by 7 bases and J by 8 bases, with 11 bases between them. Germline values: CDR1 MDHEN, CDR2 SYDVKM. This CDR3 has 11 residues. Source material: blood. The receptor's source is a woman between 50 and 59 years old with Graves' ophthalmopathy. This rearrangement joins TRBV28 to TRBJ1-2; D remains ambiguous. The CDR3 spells CASIDLWGYTF. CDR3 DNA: TGTGCCAGCATCGACTTGTGGGGCTACACCTTC.